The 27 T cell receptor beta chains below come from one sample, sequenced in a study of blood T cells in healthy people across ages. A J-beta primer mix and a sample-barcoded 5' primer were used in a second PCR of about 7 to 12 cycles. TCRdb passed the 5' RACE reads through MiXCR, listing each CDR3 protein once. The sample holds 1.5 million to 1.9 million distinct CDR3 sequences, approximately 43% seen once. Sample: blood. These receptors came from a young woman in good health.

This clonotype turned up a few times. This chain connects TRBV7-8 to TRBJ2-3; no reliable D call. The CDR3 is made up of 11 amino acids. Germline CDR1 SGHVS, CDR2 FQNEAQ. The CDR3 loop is CVLGSTDTQYF. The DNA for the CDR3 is TGTGTCTTGGGTAGCACAGATACGCAGTATTTT.

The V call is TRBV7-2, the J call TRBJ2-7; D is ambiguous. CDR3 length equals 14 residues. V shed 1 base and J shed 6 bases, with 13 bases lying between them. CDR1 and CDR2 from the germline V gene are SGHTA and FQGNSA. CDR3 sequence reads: CASSLDWSATEQYF. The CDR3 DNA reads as TGTGCCAGCAGCTTAGATTGGTCTGCCACCGAGCAGTACTTC.

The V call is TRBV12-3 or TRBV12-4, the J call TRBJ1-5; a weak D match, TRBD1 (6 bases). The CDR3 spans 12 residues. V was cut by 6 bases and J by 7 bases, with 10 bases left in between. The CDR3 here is CASRQGGQPQHF. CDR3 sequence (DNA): TGTGCCAGCAGACAGGGTGGGCAGCCCCAGCATTTT.

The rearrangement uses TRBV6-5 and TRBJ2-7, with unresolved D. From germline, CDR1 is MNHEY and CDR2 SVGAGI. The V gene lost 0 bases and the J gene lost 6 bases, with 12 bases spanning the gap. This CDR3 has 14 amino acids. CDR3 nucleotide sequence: TGTGCCAGCAGTTACTCGACAACCCCGGCCGAGCAGTACTTC. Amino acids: CASSYSTTPAEQYF.

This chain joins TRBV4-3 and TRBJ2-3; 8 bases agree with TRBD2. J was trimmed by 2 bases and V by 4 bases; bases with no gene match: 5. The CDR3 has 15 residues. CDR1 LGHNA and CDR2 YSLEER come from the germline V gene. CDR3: CASSRGTSDTDTQYF. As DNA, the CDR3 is TGCGCCAGCAGCCGAGGGACTAGTGACACAGATACGCAGTATTTT.

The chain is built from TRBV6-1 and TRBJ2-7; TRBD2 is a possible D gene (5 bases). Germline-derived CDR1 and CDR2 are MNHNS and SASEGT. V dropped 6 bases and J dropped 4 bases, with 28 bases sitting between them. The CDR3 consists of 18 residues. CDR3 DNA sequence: TGTGCCAGCAGACAACAACCTGACACGCATCGGACTCAGTACGAGCAGTACTTC. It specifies CASRQQPDTHRTQYEQYF.

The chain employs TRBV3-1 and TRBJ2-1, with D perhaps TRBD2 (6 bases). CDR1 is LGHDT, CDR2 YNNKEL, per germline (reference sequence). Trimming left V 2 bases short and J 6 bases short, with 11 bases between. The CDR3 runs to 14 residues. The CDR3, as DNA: TGTGCCAGCAGCCAATGGGACTGGGGCAATGAGCAGTTCTTC. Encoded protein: CASSQWDWGNEQFF.

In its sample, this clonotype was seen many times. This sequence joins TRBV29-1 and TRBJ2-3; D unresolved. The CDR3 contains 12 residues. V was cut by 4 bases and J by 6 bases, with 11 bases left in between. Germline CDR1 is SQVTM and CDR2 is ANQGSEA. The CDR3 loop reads CSVVPQGDTQYF. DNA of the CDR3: TGCAGCGTTGTTCCTCAAGGGGATACGCAGTATTTT.

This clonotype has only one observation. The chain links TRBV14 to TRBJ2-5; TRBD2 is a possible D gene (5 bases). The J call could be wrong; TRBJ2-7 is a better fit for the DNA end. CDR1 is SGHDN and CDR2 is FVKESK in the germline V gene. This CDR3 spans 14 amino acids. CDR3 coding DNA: TGTGCCAGCAGCCAGAGCGCGGGCCCCTACGAGCAGTACTTC. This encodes CASSQSAGPYEQYF.

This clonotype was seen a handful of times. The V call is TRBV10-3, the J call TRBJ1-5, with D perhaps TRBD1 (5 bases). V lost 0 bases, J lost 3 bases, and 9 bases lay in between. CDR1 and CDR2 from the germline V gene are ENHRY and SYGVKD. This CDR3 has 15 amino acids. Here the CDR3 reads CAISESDSFNQPQHF. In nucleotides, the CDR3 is TGTGCCATCAGTGAGTCCGACAGCTTCAATCAGCCCCAGCATTTT.

CDR3 in amino acids: CASSLEGLAGDEQFF. CDR3 sequence (DNA): TGTGCCAGCAGCCTGGAGGGACTAGCGGGAGATGAGCAGTTCTTC. The chain carries TRBV4-2 and TRBJ2-1, with 14 bases matching TRBD2. The CDR3 is 15 amino acids. V lost 4 bases, J lost 8 bases, and 4 bases stayed unmatched. Germline values: CDR1 LGHNA, CDR2 YNFKEQ.

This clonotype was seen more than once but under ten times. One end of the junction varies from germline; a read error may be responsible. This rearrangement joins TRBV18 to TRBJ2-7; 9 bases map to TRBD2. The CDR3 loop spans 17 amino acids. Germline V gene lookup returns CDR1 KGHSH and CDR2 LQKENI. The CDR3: CASSPPSGGRFSSEQYF. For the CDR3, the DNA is TGTGCCAGCTCACCACCTAGCGGGGGCCGTTTTTCCTCCGAGCAGTACTTC.

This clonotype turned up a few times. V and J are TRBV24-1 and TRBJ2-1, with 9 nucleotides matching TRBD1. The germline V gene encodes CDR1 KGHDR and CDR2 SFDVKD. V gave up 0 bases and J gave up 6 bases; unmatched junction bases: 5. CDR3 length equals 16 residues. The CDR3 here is CATSDLSGTGLNEQFF. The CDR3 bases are TGTGCCACCAGTGATTTGAGCGGGACAGGGCTCAATGAGCAGTTCTTC.

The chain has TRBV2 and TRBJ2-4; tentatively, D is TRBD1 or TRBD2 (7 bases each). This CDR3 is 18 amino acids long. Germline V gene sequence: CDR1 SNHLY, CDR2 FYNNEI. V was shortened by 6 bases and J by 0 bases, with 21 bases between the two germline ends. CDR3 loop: CASREYRGGGSAKNIQYF. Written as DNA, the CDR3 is TGTGCCAGCAGAGAATATAGGGGAGGGGGCTCAGCCAAAAACATTCAGTACTTC.

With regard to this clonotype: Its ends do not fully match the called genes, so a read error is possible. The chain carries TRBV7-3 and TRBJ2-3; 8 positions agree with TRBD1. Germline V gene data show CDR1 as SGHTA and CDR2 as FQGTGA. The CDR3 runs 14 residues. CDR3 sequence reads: CASSSRGLGDAQYF. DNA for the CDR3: TGTGCCAGCAGCTCCAGGGGGCTGGGAGATGCGCAGTATTTT.

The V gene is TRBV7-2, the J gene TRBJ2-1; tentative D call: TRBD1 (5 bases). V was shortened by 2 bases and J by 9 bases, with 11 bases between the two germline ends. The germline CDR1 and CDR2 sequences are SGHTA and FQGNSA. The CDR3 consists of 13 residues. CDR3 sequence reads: CASSLILQGEQFF. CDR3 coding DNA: TGTGCCAGCAGCTTAATTCTTCAGGGTGAGCAGTTCTTC.

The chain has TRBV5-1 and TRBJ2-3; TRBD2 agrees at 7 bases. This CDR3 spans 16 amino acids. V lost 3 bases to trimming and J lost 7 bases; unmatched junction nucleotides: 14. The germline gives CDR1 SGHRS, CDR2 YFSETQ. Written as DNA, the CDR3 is TGCGCCAGCAGCTATCCAAGGGGCGGGAGTGGATATACGCAGTATTTT. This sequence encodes CASSYPRGGSGYTQYF.

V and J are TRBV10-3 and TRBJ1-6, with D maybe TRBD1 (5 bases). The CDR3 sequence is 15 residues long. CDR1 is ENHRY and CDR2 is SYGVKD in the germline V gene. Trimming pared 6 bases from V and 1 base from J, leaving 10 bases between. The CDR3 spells CAISYQGSYNSPLHF. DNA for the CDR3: TGTGCCATCAGCTACCAGGGATCCTATAATTCACCCCTCCACTTT.

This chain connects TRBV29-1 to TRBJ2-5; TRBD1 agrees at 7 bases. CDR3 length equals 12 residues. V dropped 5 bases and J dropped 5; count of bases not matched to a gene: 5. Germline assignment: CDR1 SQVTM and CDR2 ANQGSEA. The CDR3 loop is CSVTGARETQYF. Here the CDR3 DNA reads TGCAGCGTTACAGGGGCGAGGGAGACCCAGTACTTC.

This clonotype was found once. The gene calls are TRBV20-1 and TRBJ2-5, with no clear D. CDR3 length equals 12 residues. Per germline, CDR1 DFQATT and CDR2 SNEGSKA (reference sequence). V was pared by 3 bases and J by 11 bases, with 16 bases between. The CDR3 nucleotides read TGCAGTGCTAGTTCTAGACACAATGAGCAGTACTTC. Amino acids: CSASSRHNEQYF.

The CDR3 DNA sequence: TGTGCCAGCAGCAAAGGGATCGAGGGGGCGCGCAATGAGCAGTTCTTC. Translating gives CASSKGIEGARNEQFF. This chain joins TRBV21-1 and TRBJ2-1; no DNA check was done on the table's D call, TRBD1. TRBV21-1 is recorded as a pseudogene. The CDR3 runs to 16 residues.

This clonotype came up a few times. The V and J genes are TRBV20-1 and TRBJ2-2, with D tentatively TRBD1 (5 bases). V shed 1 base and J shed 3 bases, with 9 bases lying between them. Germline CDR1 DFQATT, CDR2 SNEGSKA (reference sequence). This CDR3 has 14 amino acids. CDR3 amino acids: CSARGGQDTGELFF. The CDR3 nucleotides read TGCAGTGCTAGAGGGGGCCAAGACACCGGGGAGCTGTTTTTT.

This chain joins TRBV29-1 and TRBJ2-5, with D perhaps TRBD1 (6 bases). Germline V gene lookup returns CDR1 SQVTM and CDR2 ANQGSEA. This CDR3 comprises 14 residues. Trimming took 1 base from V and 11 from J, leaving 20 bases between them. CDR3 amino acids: CSVEATGIYNEQYF. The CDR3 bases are TGCAGCGTTGAAGCGACAGGAATATACAATGAGCAGTACTTC. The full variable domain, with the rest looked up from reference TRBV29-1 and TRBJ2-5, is SAVISQKPSRDICQRGTSLTIQCQVDSQVTMMFWYRQQPGQSLTLIATANQGSEATYESGFVIDKFPISRPNLTFSTLTVSNMSPEDSSIYLCSVEATGIYNEQYFGPGTRLLVL.

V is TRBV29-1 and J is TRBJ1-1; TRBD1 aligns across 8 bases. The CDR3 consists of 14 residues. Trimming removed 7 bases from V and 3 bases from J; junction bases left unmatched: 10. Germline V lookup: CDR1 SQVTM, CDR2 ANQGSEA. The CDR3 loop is CSASRTGRYTEAFF. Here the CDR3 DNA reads TGCAGCGCAAGCCGGACAGGGAGGTACACTGAAGCTTTCTTT.

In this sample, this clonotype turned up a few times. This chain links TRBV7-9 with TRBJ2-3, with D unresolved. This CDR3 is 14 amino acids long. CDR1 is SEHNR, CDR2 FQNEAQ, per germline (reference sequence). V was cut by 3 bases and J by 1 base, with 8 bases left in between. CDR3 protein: CASSFNDGTDTQYF. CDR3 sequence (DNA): TGTGCCAGCAGCTTCAACGACGGCACAGATACGCAGTATTTT.

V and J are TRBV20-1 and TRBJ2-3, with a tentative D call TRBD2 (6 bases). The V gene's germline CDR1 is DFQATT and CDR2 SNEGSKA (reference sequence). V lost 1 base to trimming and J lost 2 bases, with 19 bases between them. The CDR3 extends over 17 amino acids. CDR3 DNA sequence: TGCAGTGCTAGAGCGAATCCGGGGGAACCATTCACAGATACGCAGTATTTT. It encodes CSARANPGEPFTDTQYF.

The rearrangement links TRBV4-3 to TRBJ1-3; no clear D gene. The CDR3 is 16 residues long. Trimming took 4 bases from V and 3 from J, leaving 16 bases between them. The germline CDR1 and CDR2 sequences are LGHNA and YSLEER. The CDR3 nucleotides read TGCGCCAGCAGCCCTGTGGGAGGGAGTTTTGGAAACACCATATATTTT. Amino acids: CASSPVGGSFGNTIYF.